The entry below gives a single T cell receptor beta chain sequence along with its context. Its antigen is not known. Researchers ran the PCR with 60 Vbeta and 13 Jbeta primers. Produced via immunoSEQ multiplex PCR; TCRdb's table is partial and in-frame only. The table shows roughly 150,000 clones, with approximately 81% occurring only once. The record originates from a study of cytomegalovirus exposure and HLA in healthy donors. The study, taken as a whole, reports: HLA restriction was apparent for most CMV-associated TCR beta chains in a later analysis. Most TCR sequences were rare, but some public TCRs occurred in many donors. Earlier analysis looked at TCR beta V segments, and most were productive about 90% or about 30% of the time.

The sequenced material came from PBMCs. This sequence was found in a middle-aged woman in good health and CMV-seropositive.

CDR3 residues: CASIGGDSVEKLFF. CDR3 DNA: TGTGCCAGCATAGGGGGGGACTCCGTGGAAAAACTGTTTTTT. This rearrangement joins TRBV28 to TRBJ1-4, with D perhaps TRBD1 (6 bases). The CDR3 totals 14 residues. Germline V gene lookup returns CDR1 MDHEN and CDR2 SYDVKM. V was pared by 7 bases and J by 8 bases, with 17 bases between. The whole variable domain, filled in from reference TRBV28 and TRBJ1-4, reads DVKVTQSSRYLVKRTGEKVFLECVQDMDHENMFWYRQDPGLGLRLIYFSYDVKMKEKGDIPEGYSVSREKKERFSLILESASTNQTSMYLCASIGGDSVEKLFFGSGTQLSVL.